Following are 18 T cell receptor beta chains from one sample sequenced in a study of regulatory T cells in long-lasting Graves disease. With iRepertoire HTBI primers and Arm-PCR of CDR3 regions, TCR beta libraries were built. TCRdb reprocessed the multiplex PCR reads via MiXCR and lists one record per CDR3 protein. Among around 500,000 distinct CDR3 sequences listed, around 20% were seen once. Time point in this sample: persistent/refractory GD, antithyroid drugs over 5 years with positive TRAb. Scientists built the TCR library using RNA that was extracted from PBMCs. The sequences come from peripheral blood mononuclear cells (PBMCs), collected when the disease was refractory, from a patient treated with antithyroid drugs. The receptors were sampled from a female donor with Graves disease.

This clonotype was seen ten or more times. The chain employs TRBV7-9 and TRBJ2-2; D unresolved. Trimming removed 5 bases at V and 7 bases at J, with 11 bases between. The germline CDR1 and CDR2 sequences are SEHNR and FQNEAQ (reference sequence). The CDR3 runs to 13 residues. The CDR3 sequence: CASSEVGRGELFF. Written as DNA, the CDR3 is TGTGCCAGCAGCGAAGTGGGTCGCGGGGAGCTGTTTTTT.

This clonotype was recorded many times. The chain employs TRBV10-2 and TRBJ2-5; maybe TRBD2 (6 bases). This CDR3 has 14 residues. Germline V gene lookup returns CDR1 WSHSY and CDR2 SAAADI. Trimming removed 8 bases at V and 5 bases at J, with 18 bases between. The CDR3 DNA reads TGCGCCAGCTCGCACGGGAGAGCCCGGGAGACCCAGTACTTC. This encodes CASSHGRARETQYF.

This clonotype was seen only a few times. A much larger clone differs by one base, so this may be a read error. As the CDR3 is not closed by the conserved phenylalanine or tryptophan, this likely results from a read error. This chain joins TRBV2 and TRBJ1-1; D gene ambiguous. The CDR3 loop spans 14 amino acids. V was shortened by 3 bases and J by 5 bases, with 13 bases between the two germline ends. The germline gives CDR1 SNHLY, CDR2 FYNNEI. In DNA form, the CDR3 reads TGTGCCAGCAGTGATAGTGGAGAATGGACTGAAGCTTTCCTT. Protein: CASSDSGEWTEAFL.

In this sample, this clonotype turned up many times. The V gene is TRBV6-5, the J gene TRBJ1-1; the D gene is possibly TRBD1 (6 bases). CDR1 and CDR2 from the germline V gene are MNHEY and SVGAGI. V was shortened by 0 bases and J by 8 bases, with 10 bases between the two germline ends. This CDR3 has 13 amino acids. CDR3 amino acids: CASSYSDSFEAFF. CDR3 coding DNA: TGTGCCAGCAGTTACTCGGACAGCTTCGAAGCTTTCTTT.

The gene calls are TRBV29-1 and TRBJ2-6; D could derive from TRBD1 or TRBD2 (6 bases each). The germline V gene has CDR1 SQVTM and CDR2 ANQGSEA. The CDR3 runs 14 residues. The V gene lost 5 bases and the J gene lost 4 bases, with 12 bases spanning the gap. The CDR3 sequence: CSVYGGAGANVLTF. CDR3 in DNA: TGCAGCGTTTACGGGGGCGCCGGGGCCAACGTCCTGACTTTC.

V gene TRBV12-3 or TRBV12-4 combines with J gene TRBJ1-5; no clear D. V lost 4 bases and J 7 bases, leaving 17 bases between the germline ends. This CDR3 spans 15 amino acids. Here the CDR3 reads CASSYLPPADQPQHF. As DNA, the CDR3 is TGTGCCAGCAGTTATCTCCCCCCGGCAGACCAGCCCCAGCATTTT.

There are many counts of this clonotype. The chain is built from TRBV28 and TRBJ2-7, with TRBD1 matching over 8 bases. Unmatched junction bases numbered 10, after V lost 5 bases and J lost 1 base. This CDR3 contains 16 residues. Germline CDR1 reads MDHEN; CDR2 reads SYDVKM. The chain's CDR3 is CASSVDREKRSYEQYF. Here the CDR3 DNA reads TGTGCCAGCAGTGTGGACAGGGAAAAGCGGTCCTACGAGCAGTACTTC.

At least ten counts were recorded for this clonotype. V gene TRBV11-2 combines with J gene TRBJ1-6; 10 nucleotides align to TRBD1. The length of the CDR3 is 14 residues. From germline, CDR1 is SGHAT and CDR2 FQNNGV. J gave up 7 bases and V 5 bases, and 2 bases lay outside the gene matches. The CDR3, as DNA: TGTGCCAGCAGCCCGACAGGGGGCAATTCACCCCTCCACTTT. Translated, it gives CASSPTGGNSPLHF. The whole variable domain, filled in from reference TRBV11-2 and TRBJ1-6, reads EAGVAQSPRYKIIEKRQSVAFWCNPISGHATLYWYQQILGQGPKLLIQFQNNGVVDDSQLPKDRFSAERLKGVDSTLKIQPAKLEDSAVYLCASSPTGGNSPLHFGNGTRLTVT.

This clonotype showed up many times. The chain couples TRBV2 to TRBJ2-2, with D unclear. V was shortened by 6 bases and J by 4 bases, with 12 bases between the two germline ends. The CDR3 extends over 14 amino acids. Germline V lookup: CDR1 SNHLY, CDR2 FYNNEI. The chain's CDR3 is CASSQRPSTGELFF. The CDR3 nucleotides are TGTGCCAGCAGCCAGAGGCCTTCCACCGGGGAGCTGTTTTTT.

This clonotype was seen a few times. The genes are TRBV5-1 and TRBJ1-2; D not certain. The V end was cut by 0 bases, the J end by 8 bases, with 17 bases between. This CDR3 spans 15 amino acids. Germline V gives CDR1 SGHRS, CDR2 YFSETQ. CDR3 DNA: TGCGCCAGCAGCTTGGGAAGATCCGAGATGAAGGGCTACACCTTC. Its translation: CASSLGRSEMKGYTF. The full variable domain, its missing parts supplied by reference TRBV5-1 and TRBJ1-2, is KAGVTQTPRYLIKTRGQQVTLSCSPISGHRSVSWYQQTPGQGLQFLFEYFSETQRNKGNFPGRFSGRQFSNSRSEMNVSTLELGDSALYLCASSLGRSEMKGYTFGSGTRLTVV.

V is TRBV29-1 and J is TRBJ1-6; D not resolved. Between the trimmed V and J ends, which lost 4 bases and 5 bases, there was a span of 6 bases. The V gene's germline CDR1 is SQVTM and CDR2 ANQGSEA. This CDR3 region has 12 residues. Here the CDR3 reads CSVASDNSPLHF. The CDR3 nucleotides read TGCAGCGTTGCCTCAGATAATTCACCCCTCCACTTT.

The CDR3 nucleotides read TGTGCCAGCAGGGACAGAGCTAGCAATCAGCCCCAGCATTTT. It encodes CASRDRASNQPQHF. V and J are TRBV5-6 and TRBJ1-5; maybe TRBD1 (6 bases). This CDR3 is built from 14 residues. Germline V gene data show CDR1 as SGHDT and CDR2 as YYEEEE. The germline V and J ends were trimmed by 5 bases and 0 bases, with 9 bases remaining between them.

This clonotype showed up just a few times. The rearrangement uses TRBV7-9 and TRBJ1-2; tentatively, D is TRBD1 (5 bases). Trimming took off 7 bases at V and 2 bases at J, with 11 bases between the two ends. CDR1 and CDR2 (germline): SEHNR, FQNEAQ (reference sequence). The CDR3 totals 13 residues. The CDR3 nucleotides read TGTGCCAGCACCCAGGGTGAGAACTATGGCTACACCTTC. Its protein product is CASTQGENYGYTF.

The V gene is TRBV7-2, the J gene TRBJ2-7; D possibly corresponds to TRBD2 (6 bases). Trimming removed 1 base at V and 0 bases at J, with 16 bases between. CDR3 length equals 17 residues. Germline V gene data show CDR1 as SGHTA and CDR2 as FQGNSA. DNA for the CDR3: TGTGCCAGCAGCTTAGTATCTAGCGAGACTGCCTCCTACGAGCAGTACTTC. Protein: CASSLVSSETASYEQYF. The variable domain in full, with the rest retrieved from reference TRBV7-2 and TRBJ2-7, is GAGVSQSPSNKVTEKGKDVELRCDPISGHTALYWYRQSLGQGLEFLIYFQGNSAPDKSGLPSDRFSAERTGGSVSTLTIQRTQQEDSAVYLCASSLVSSETASYEQYFGPGTRLTVT.

Notes on this clonotype: At one of its ends the junction is not consistent with the germline gene, which may arise from a read error. The chain has TRBV7-7 and TRBJ2-7; perhaps TRBD1 as D (6 bases). Germline V lookup: CDR1 SSHAT, CDR2 FNYEAQ (reference sequence). The CDR3 consists of 13 residues. CDR3 nucleotide sequence: TGTGCTAGCAGCTGGGACACCACCTACGAGCAGTACTTC. It encodes CASSWDTTYEQYF.

In this sample, this clonotype turned up many times. At one of its ends the junction is not consistent with the germline gene, which may arise from a read error. The rearrangement joins TRBV20-1 to TRBJ2-6; no clear D gene. The CDR3 runs to 14 residues. The germline gives CDR1 DFQATT, CDR2 SNEGSKA (reference sequence). The CDR3 loop is CSARDGSGANVLTF. CDR3 nucleotides: TGCAGTGCTCGAGATGGCTCTGGGGCCAACGTCCTGACTTTC.

To note about this clonotype: One base separates it from a far larger clone, so it is likely a read error. This chain links TRBV28 with TRBJ1-2; maybe TRBD1 (6 bases). Trimming took off 0 bases at V and 6 bases at J, with 8 bases between the two ends. The CDR3 consists of 13 residues. CDR1 MDHEN and CDR2 SYDVKM come from the germline V gene. CDR3 protein: CASSLWGANGYTF. In nucleotides, the CDR3 is TGTGCCAGCAGTTTATGGGGGGCGAATGGCTACACCTTC.

This clonotype showed up many times. The chain links TRBV18 to TRBJ2-5, with D perhaps TRBD1 (6 bases). Trimming removed 1 base at V and 7 bases at J, with 13 bases between. The V gene's germline CDR1 is KGHSH and CDR2 LQKENI. The CDR3 is made up of 14 amino acids. CDR3 in amino acids: CASSPLGQRGTQYF. For the CDR3, the DNA is TGTGCCAGCTCACCACTGGGACAACGCGGGACCCAGTACTTC.